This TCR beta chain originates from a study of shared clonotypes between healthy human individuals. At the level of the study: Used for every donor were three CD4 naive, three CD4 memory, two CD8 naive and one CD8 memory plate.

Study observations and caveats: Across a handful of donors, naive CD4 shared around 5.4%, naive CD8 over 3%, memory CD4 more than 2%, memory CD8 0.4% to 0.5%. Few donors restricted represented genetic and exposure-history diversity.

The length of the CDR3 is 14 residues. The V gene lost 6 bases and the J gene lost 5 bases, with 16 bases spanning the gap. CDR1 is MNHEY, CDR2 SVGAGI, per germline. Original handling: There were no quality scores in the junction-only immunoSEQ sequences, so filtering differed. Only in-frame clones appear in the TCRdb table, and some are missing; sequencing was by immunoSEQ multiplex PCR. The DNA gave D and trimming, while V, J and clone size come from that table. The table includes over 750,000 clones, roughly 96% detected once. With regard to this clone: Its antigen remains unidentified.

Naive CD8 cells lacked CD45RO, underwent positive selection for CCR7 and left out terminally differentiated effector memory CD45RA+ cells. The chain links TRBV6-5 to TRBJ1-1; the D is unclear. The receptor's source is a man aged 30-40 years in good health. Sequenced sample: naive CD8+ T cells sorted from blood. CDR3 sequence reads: CASSVTPLYTEAFF. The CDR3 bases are TGTGCCAGCAGCGTTACTCCCCTGTATACTGAAGCTTTCTTT.